One and the same sample provided the 2 T cell receptor beta chains below, sequenced in a study of blood T cell repertoires in COVID-19. Generated by immunoSEQ multiplex PCR, the TCRdb table keeps only in-frame clones and is missing some. Here the sample spans fewer than 75,000 clones, around nine tenths being singletons. Sequencing was carried out using peripheral blood. These receptors were obtained from a man aged 70 or older with acute or convalescent COVID-19.

The chain carries TRBV2 and TRBJ1-5; unclear D gene. Germline lookup yields CDR1 SNHLY and CDR2 FYNNEI. The CDR3 is 19 residues long. V lost 5 bases to trimming and J lost 0 bases, with 23 bases between them. The CDR3 reads CASSIPHAGRPFSNQPQHF. For the CDR3, the DNA is TGTGCCAGCAGTATACCGCATGCGGGCCGACCGTTTAGCAATCAGCCCCAGCATTTT.

The rearrangement links TRBV19 to TRBJ2-1; 12 positions agree with TRBD2. The germline V gene encodes CDR1 LNHDA and CDR2 SQIVND (reference sequence). V shed 5 bases and J 4 bases; nucleotides not matched to a gene: 9. The CDR3 is 17 amino acids. CDR3 sequence: CASSSLSGLAGYNEQFF. For the CDR3, the DNA is TGTGCCAGTAGTTCCTTATCGGGACTAGCGGGTTACAATGAGCAGTTCTTC. The full variable domain, its missing parts supplied by reference TRBV19 and TRBJ2-1, is DGGITQSPKYLFRKEGQNVTLSCEQNLNHDAMYWYRQDPGQGLRLIYYSQIVNDFQKGDIAEGYSVSREKKESFPLTVTSAQKNPTAFYLCASSSLSGLAGYNEQFFGPGTRLTVL.